This T cell receptor beta chain was recovered during a study of T cell responses to AZD1222 COVID-19 vaccine. Study information: Second-dose schedules of about 4 or about 12 weeks were combined. Study outcomes and limitations: Most donors were white British, females outnumbered males, and clonal diversity was possibly underestimated. Targeting of unmutated variant regions was reportedly seen in nearly half of spike-specific TCRs.

The protocol was immunoSEQ multiplex PCR, while the TCRdb copy is restricted to in-frame clones and leaves out a portion. The sample comprises approximately 99,000 clones, about 86% of which are singletons, and approximately 3% rests with the top ten. This CDR3 is 16 amino acids long. Germline V gene sequence: CDR1 SEHNR, CDR2 FQNEAQ (reference sequence). The trim removed 1 base at V and 2 bases at J, leaving 2 bases unmatched. Details on this clone: Its antigen remains unknown.

The chain uses TRBV7-9 and TRBJ2-1, with TRBD1 identical over 10 bases. The sequenced sample was peripheral blood, obtained on day 0 of AZD1222 vaccination. The source of this sequence is an adult in good health. The CDR3 sequence: CASSLGQGAPYNEQFF. CDR3 DNA sequence: TGTGCCAGCAGCTTAGGACAGGGGGCTCCCTACAATGAGCAGTTCTTC.